These 30 T cell receptor beta chains came from one sample sequenced in a study of blood T cell repertoires in COVID-19. Data came from immunoSEQ multiplex PCR; TCRdb stores just in-frame clones and leaves some out. This table holds 240,000 or so clones, approximately 86% found once. Sequencing was carried out using PBMCs or T cells enriched from blood (not recorded which). The receptors here all came from a woman between 40 and 55 years old with acute COVID-19.

The chain couples TRBV24-1 to TRBJ2-1; 13 bases match TRBD2. Germline CDR1 reads KGHDR; CDR2 reads SFDVKD. This CDR3 contains 16 residues. V gave up 1 base and J gave up 7 bases; unmatched junction bases: 3. This chain's CDR3 is CATSDFTSGRGNEQFF. In nucleotides, the CDR3 is TGTGCCACCAGTGATTTCACTAGCGGGAGGGGTAATGAGCAGTTCTTC.

The genes are TRBV11-3 and TRBJ2-7; perhaps TRBD2 as D (6 bases). The CDR3 has 13 residues. Trimming took 2 bases from V and 1 from J, leaving 6 bases between them. CDR1 is SGHNT and CDR2 is YENEEA in the germline V gene. CDR3 bases: TGTGCCAGCAGCTTACGGGGGTCCTACGAGCAGTACTTC. Amino acid sequence: CASSLRGSYEQYF.

This clone was seen a single time. The chain carries TRBV7-2 and TRBJ2-7; 7 nucleotides line up with TRBD2. Germline-derived CDR1 and CDR2 are SGHTA and FQGNSA. The V gene end was trimmed by 1 base and the J gene end by 2 bases; junction bases not matched to a gene: 8. This CDR3 contains 16 residues. CDR3 sequence reads: CASSLVGREVPYEQYF. The CDR3 DNA reads as TGTGCCAGCAGCTTAGTGGGGAGGGAGGTTCCCTACGAGCAGTACTTC.

The chain couples TRBV19 to TRBJ1-2; possibly TRBD1 for D (6 bases). The ends were cut back, 2 bases at V and 8 bases at J, with 12 bases in the middle. The CDR3 length is 13 residues. The germline CDR1 and CDR2 sequences are LNHDA and SQIVND (reference sequence). CDR3 DNA sequence: TGTGCCAGTAGTATAAGGGGGGGGCACGGCTACACCTTC. This translates into CASSIRGGHGYTF.

This clone was detected a few times. This chain joins TRBV4-1 and TRBJ1-4; D unclear. CDR3 length: 15 amino acids. Germline lookup yields CDR1 MGHRA and CDR2 YSYEKL. The germline V and J ends were trimmed by 2 bases and 4 bases, with 11 bases remaining between them. CDR3 residues: CASSQIQQSNEKLFF. In DNA form, the CDR3 reads TGCGCCAGCAGCCAAATACAGCAAAGTAATGAAAAACTGTTTTTT.

This clone was detected many times. V is TRBV27 and J is TRBJ1-1, with 10 nucleotides matching TRBD1. V trimming: 6 bases; J trimming: 2 bases; junction bases outside the gene matches: 9. Per the germline V gene, CDR1 is MNHEY and CDR2 is SMNVEV (reference sequence). The CDR3 length is 16 residues. The CDR3 spells CASRNIRDRGNTEAFF. In DNA form, the CDR3 reads TGTGCCAGCAGAAATATCCGGGACAGGGGCAACACTGAAGCTTTCTTT.

Here the CDR3 DNA reads TGTGCCAGTAGTCCCCTCGGGACAGGGGGCACTGAAGCTTTCTTT. The encoded protein is CASSPLGTGGTEAFF. The chain joins TRBV19 to TRBJ1-1; 11 nucleotides match TRBD1. Germline V gene sequence: CDR1 LNHDA, CDR2 SQIVND (reference sequence). This CDR3 region has 15 residues. V shed 5 bases, J shed 4 bases, and the junction held 6 bases outside the gene matches.

The J gene is TRBJ2-3, the V gene TRBV5-1; 14 bases align to TRBD2. CDR1 and CDR2 (germline): SGHRS, YFSETQ. Trimming took 3 bases from V and 6 from J; bases not matched to a gene: 3. CDR3 length: 15 amino acids. The CDR3 protein is CASSYGTSGSDTQYF. CDR3 sequence (DNA): TGCGCCAGCAGCTATGGGACTAGCGGGAGCGATACGCAGTATTTT. Supplemented by reference TRBV5-1 and TRBJ2-3, the full variable domain reads KAGVTQTPRYLIKTRGQQVTLSCSPISGHRSVSWYQQTPGQGLQFLFEYFSETQRNKGNFPGRFSGRQFSNSRSEMNVSTLELGDSALYLCASSYGTSGSDTQYFGPGTRLTVL.

The chain has TRBV7-6 and TRBJ2-7; TRBD2 matches 7 bases. Unmatched junction bases numbered 10, after V lost 5 bases and J lost 3 bases. The CDR3 contains 15 residues. Germline CDR1 SGHVS, CDR2 FNYEAQ. CDR3 sequence (DNA): TGTGCCAGCAGCCCGGGTAGGGGCGGGAGCTACGAGCAGTACTTC. It codes for CASSPGRGGSYEQYF.

With regard to this clone: A junction end diverges from the germline sequence, so it may reflect a read error. V and J are TRBV7-7 and TRBJ2-6, with 10 nucleotides matching TRBD1. CDR1 and CDR2 from the germline V gene are SSHAT and FNYEAQ (reference sequence). This CDR3 spans 17 amino acids. The CDR3 nucleotides read TGTGCTAGCAGCCCAAAGGGACAGGGGCTAGGGGCCAACGTCCTGACTTTC. It specifies CASSPKGQGLGANVLTF.

The CDR3 coding sequence is TGTGCCAGCAGCTTGGAGGGAGGCCGAGGGACAGATACGCAGTATTTT. Its translation is CASSLEGGRGTDTQYF. The rearrangement uses TRBV5-4 and TRBJ2-3; possibly TRBD2 for D (6 bases). Germline values: CDR1 SGHNT, CDR2 YYREEE (reference sequence). There are 16 residues in the CDR3. Trimming took 0 bases from V and 3 from J, leaving 14 bases between them.

The chain links TRBV19 to TRBJ1-5; D not resolved. Germline V CDR1 and CDR2: LNHDA, SQIVND (reference sequence). This CDR3 comprises 15 residues. V lost 4 bases and J 4 bases, leaving 14 bases between the germline ends. The CDR3 is CASSRFPSSNQPQHF. CDR3 DNA sequence: TGTGCCAGTAGTAGATTTCCGAGCTCTAATCAGCCCCAGCATTTT.

The chain carries TRBV6-2 or TRBV6-3 and TRBJ2-7; D may be TRBD2 (6 bases). Germline CDR1 is MNHEY and CDR2 is SVGEGT. V lost 10 bases and J 0 bases, leaving 22 bases between the germline ends. The CDR3 contains 16 residues. DNA for the CDR3: TGTGCCACCAACCCTCAGTCGGGAGACAACTCCTACGAGCAGTACTTC. This translates into CATNPQSGDNSYEQYF.

As for this clone: At the DNA level, this CDR3 is encoded by other sequences in the same sample as well. The chain is built from TRBV7-9 and TRBJ1-1; D is undetermined. The CDR3 has 13 amino acids. Trimming removed 5 bases from V and 1 base from J, with 8 bases in between. CDR1 and CDR2 from the germline V gene are SEHNR and FQNEAQ (reference sequence). CDR3 amino acids: CASSPDSNTEAFF. The CDR3, as DNA: TGTGCCAGCAGCCCGGACTCGAACACTGAAGCTTTCTTT.

Regarding this clone: This specimen includes other DNA sequences encoding the same CDR3. The gene calls are TRBV29-1 and TRBJ1-2; possible D gene TRBD1, 6 bases. Trimming took 3 bases from V and 5 from J, leaving 10 bases between them. The germline CDR1 and CDR2 sequences are SQVTM and ANQGSEA. The CDR3 is 12 residues long. The chain's CDR3 is CSVEDSGYGYTF. The CDR3, as DNA: TGCAGCGTTGAGGACAGTGGATATGGCTACACCTTC.

This chain connects TRBV7-9 to TRBJ2-5, with 12 bases matching TRBD2. Trimming removed 3 bases from V and 0 bases from J; junction bases left unmatched: 2. Looked up from germline, CDR1 is SEHNR and CDR2 is FQNEAQ (reference sequence). The length of the CDR3 is 16 residues. CDR3 bases: TGTGCCAGCAGCTTCGGACTAGCGGGATACCAAGAGACCCAGTACTTC. Translation: CASSFGLAGYQETQYF.

The gene calls are TRBV7-2 and TRBJ2-1; 10 bases match TRBD1. In germline, CDR1 is SGHTA, CDR2 FQGNSA. Germline trimming cut 5 bases from V and 8 bases from J; bases unmatched to any gene: 12. The CDR3 loop spans 16 amino acids. CDR3 DNA: TGTGCCAGCAGCATACGACCGGGACAGGGGCAACATGAGCAGTTCTTC. It specifies CASSIRPGQGQHEQFF.

This clone appeared a few times. V and J are TRBV2 and TRBJ1-4, with D hard to call. V was pared by 6 bases and J by 4 bases, with 15 bases between. The CDR3 is made up of 15 amino acids. Germline V gene lookup returns CDR1 SNHLY and CDR2 FYNNEI. CDR3 sequence reads: CASSTLREINEKLFF. CDR3 DNA sequence: TGTGCCAGCAGCACGCTCCGGGAGATTAATGAAAAACTGTTTTTT.

The chain employs TRBV5-1 and TRBJ1-4; D not resolved. CDR1 and CDR2 (germline): SGHRS, YFSETQ. The CDR3 is 15 residues long. Trimming shortened V by 3 bases and J by 8 bases, and 17 bases separated the two germline ends. CDR3: CASSSRAGATEKLFF. CDR3 nucleotide sequence: TGCGCCAGCAGCTCCCGGGCGGGTGCAACCGAAAAACTGTTTTTT.

This clone was seen a few times. J is TRBJ2-1 and V is TRBV27, with unresolved D. The V end lost 2 bases, the J end lost 0 bases, and 17 bases lay between the germline ends. Germline CDR1 reads MNHEY; CDR2 reads SMNVEV (reference sequence). CDR3 length: 18 amino acids. In DNA, the CDR3 is TGTGCCAGCAGTTTAGACTCGACCGGGTTTAGCTCCTACAATGAGCAGTTCTTC. Protein sequence: CASSLDSTGFSSYNEQFF.

The V and J genes are TRBV19 and TRBJ2-7; TRBD2 matches at 11 bases. The J segment lost 5 bases and the V segment lost 0 bases, leaving 12 bases of the junction unmatched. This CDR3 comprises 18 residues. The germline V gene has CDR1 LNHDA and CDR2 SQIVND (reference sequence). As DNA, the CDR3 is TGTGCCAGTAGTATAGAAGGACTAGCGGGTACCATTCAGGACGAGCAGTACTTC. It specifies CASSIEGLAGTIQDEQYF.

V gene TRBV5-4 combines with J gene TRBJ2-1; D uncertain. CDR1 is SGHNT and CDR2 is YYREEE in the germline V gene (reference sequence). V lost 2 bases and J lost 7, with 10 bases in between. The CDR3 covers 13 residues. CDR3 coding DNA: TGTGCCAGCAGCTTACAAACCCAGAATGAGCAGTTCTTC. It encodes CASSLQTQNEQFF.

This clone came up a few times. The chain employs TRBV6-5 and TRBJ2-3; 9 bases are a match to TRBD1. V trimming: 10 bases; J trimming: 3 bases; junction bases outside the gene matches: 2. Per the germline V gene, CDR1 is MNHEY and CDR2 is SVGAGI. The CDR3 runs 12 residues. The CDR3 protein is CATGQGTDTQYF. As DNA, the CDR3 is TGTGCCACAGGACAGGGGACAGATACGCAGTATTTT.

V gene TRBV6-5 combines with J gene TRBJ2-7; 8 bases are a match to TRBD2. CDR3 length: 15 residues. V gave up 6 bases and J gave up 1 base; unmatched junction bases: 8. The germline gives CDR1 MNHEY, CDR2 SVGAGI. The CDR3 loop is CASSLSGSRSYEQYF. The CDR3 nucleotides read TGTGCCAGCAGCTTGAGCGGGAGTAGGTCCTACGAGCAGTACTTC.

The V call is TRBV19, the J call TRBJ2-1; D perhaps matches TRBD1 (5 bases). Trimming removed 1 base from V and 6 bases from J, with 13 bases in between. The CDR3 has 15 residues. Looked up from germline, CDR1 is LNHDA and CDR2 is SQIVND (reference sequence). The chain's CDR3 is CASSIGTLYSNEQFF. The CDR3 DNA reads TGTGCCAGTAGTATAGGGACACTCTATAGCAATGAGCAGTTCTTC.

This chain links TRBV4-1 with TRBJ1-5; D is unclear. From germline, CDR1 is MGHRA and CDR2 YSYEKL. The V gene lost 0 bases and the J gene lost 11 bases, with 11 bases spanning the gap. This CDR3 comprises 13 residues. DNA of the CDR3: TGCGCCAGCAGCCAAGATTGGCGGGAGTCCCAGCATTTT. It specifies CASSQDWRESQHF.

V usage is TRBV2 and J usage is TRBJ1-2, with D perhaps matching TRBD1 (5 bases). Per germline, CDR1 SNHLY and CDR2 FYNNEI. There are 14 residues in the CDR3. Trimming shortened V by 4 bases and J by 2 bases, and 11 bases separated the two germline ends. CDR3 DNA: TGTGCCAGCAGTGGACAGATCCTAAACTATGGCTACACCTTC. Translating gives CASSGQILNYGYTF.

The chain couples TRBV19 to TRBJ1-6; tentatively, D is TRBD1 (5 bases). The CDR3 extends over 15 amino acids. Germline V lookup: CDR1 LNHDA, CDR2 SQIVND (reference sequence). Trimming removed 3 bases from V and 7 bases from J, with 13 bases in between. The CDR3 nucleotides are TGTGCCAGTAGTATTTCGCAGGGCCAAAATTCACCCCTCCACTTT. Residues: CASSISQGQNSPLHF. Based on the CDR3 plus reference TRBV19 and TRBJ1-6, the full variable domain is DGGITQSPKYLFRKEGQNVTLSCEQNLNHDAMYWYRQDPGQGLRLIYYSQIVNDFQKGDIAEGYSVSREKKESFPLTVTSAQKNPTAFYLCASSISQGQNSPLHFGNGTRLTVT.

Judged by abundance, this clone is medium-sized. The chain is built from TRBV15 and TRBJ2-3; 11 bases are shared with TRBD2. With V trimmed by 8 bases and J by 4 bases, 8 bases remained unmatched. Germline-derived CDR1 and CDR2 are LNHNV and YYDKDF (reference sequence). This CDR3 has 15 amino acids. The CDR3 reads CATSVSGRASDTQYF. The CDR3 coding sequence is TGTGCCACCTCCGTTAGCGGGAGGGCATCAGATACGCAGTATTTT. The whole variable domain, remainder taken from reference TRBV15 and TRBJ2-3, is DAMVIQNPRYQVTQFGKPVTLSCSQTLNHNVMYWYQQKSSQAPKLLFHYYDKDFNNEADTPDNFQSRRPNTSFCFLDIRSPGLGDTAMYLCATSVSGRASDTQYFGPGTRLTVL.

V is TRBV7-8 and J is TRBJ2-1; TRBD2 matches at 12 bases. Trimming removed 0 bases from V and 4 bases from J; junction bases left unmatched: 4. This CDR3 is 17 amino acids long. Germline-derived CDR1 and CDR2 are SGHVS and FQNEAQ. CDR3 bases: TGTGCCAGCAGCTTAGCACGGACTAGCGGGAATTACAATGAGCAGTTCTTC. This codes for CASSLARTSGNYNEQFF.